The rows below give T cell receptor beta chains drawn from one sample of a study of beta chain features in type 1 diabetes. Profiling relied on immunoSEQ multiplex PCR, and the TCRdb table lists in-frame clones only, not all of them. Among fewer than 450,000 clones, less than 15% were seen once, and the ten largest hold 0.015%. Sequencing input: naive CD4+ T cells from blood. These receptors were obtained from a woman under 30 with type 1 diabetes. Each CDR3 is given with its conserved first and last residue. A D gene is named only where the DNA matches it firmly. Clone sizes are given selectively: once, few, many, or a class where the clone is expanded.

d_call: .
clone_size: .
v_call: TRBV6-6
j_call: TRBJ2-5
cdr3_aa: CASRPPGEQRETQYF
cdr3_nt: TGTGCCAGCAGGCCACCGGGAGAACAACGGGAGACCCAGTACTTC

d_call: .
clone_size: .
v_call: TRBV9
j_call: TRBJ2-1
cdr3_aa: CASSALEDEQFF
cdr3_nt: TGTGCCAGCAGCGCCTTAGAGGATGAGCAGTTCTTC

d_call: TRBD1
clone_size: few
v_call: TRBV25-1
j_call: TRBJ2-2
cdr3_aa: CASSRDRETPNTGELFF
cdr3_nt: TGTGCCAGCAGTCGGGACAGGGAAACACCGAACACCGGGGAGCTGTTTTTT

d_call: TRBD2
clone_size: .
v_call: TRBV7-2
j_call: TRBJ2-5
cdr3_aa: CASRRTGTSVQETQYF
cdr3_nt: TGTGCCAGCAGACGGACCGGGACTAGCGTACAAGAGACCCAGTACTTC

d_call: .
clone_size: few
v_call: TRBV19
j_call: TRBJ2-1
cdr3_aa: CASSVDRIMRDEQFF
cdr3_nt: TGTGCCAGTAGTGTCGACAGGATAATGAGGGATGAGCAGTTCTTC

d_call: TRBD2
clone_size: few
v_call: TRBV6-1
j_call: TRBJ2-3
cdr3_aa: CASSELGTSADTQYF
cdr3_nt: TGTGCCAGCAGTGAGCTAGGGACTAGCGCAGATACGCAGTATTTT

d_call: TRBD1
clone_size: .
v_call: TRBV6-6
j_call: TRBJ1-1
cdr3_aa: CASSYATGEVNTEAFF
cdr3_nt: TGTGCCAGCAGTTACGCCACAGGGGAGGTGAACACTGAAGCTTTCTTT

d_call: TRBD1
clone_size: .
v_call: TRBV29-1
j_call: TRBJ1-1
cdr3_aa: CSVEQGATEAFF
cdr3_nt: TGCAGCGTTGAACAGGGGGCCACTGAAGCTTTCTTT

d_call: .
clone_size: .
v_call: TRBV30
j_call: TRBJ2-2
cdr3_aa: CAWSPAGGANTGELFF
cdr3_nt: TGTGCCTGGAGTCCTGCCGGGGGAGCGAACACCGGGGAGCTGTTTTTT

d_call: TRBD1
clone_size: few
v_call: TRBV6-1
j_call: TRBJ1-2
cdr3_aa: CASSRDRVDYGYTF
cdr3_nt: TGTGCCAGCAGTCGAGACAGGGTTGACTATGGCTACACCTTC

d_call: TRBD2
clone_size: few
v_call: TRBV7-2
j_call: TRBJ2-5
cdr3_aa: CASSFGGRAQETQYF
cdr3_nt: TGTGCCAGCAGCTTCGGAGGGAGGGCACAAGAGACCCAGTACTTC

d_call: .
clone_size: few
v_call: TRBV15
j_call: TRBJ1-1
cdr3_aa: CATSRDRGRANTEAFF
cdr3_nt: TGTGCCACCAGCAGAGATAGAGGCAGGGCGAACACTGAAGCTTTCTTT

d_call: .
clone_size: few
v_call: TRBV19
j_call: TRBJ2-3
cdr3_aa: CASSATATDTQYF
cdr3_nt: TGTGCCAGTAGTGCCACAGCCACAGATACGCAGTATTTT

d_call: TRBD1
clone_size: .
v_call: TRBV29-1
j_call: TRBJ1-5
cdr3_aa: CSVGQEANQPQHF
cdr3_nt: TGCAGCGTAGGACAGGAAGCTAATCAGCCCCAGCATTTT

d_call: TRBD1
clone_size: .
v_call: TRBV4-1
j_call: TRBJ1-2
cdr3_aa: CASSQGRGQGLYGYTF
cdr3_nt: TGCGCCAGCAGCCAAGGAAGGGGACAGGGCCTCTATGGCTACACCTTC

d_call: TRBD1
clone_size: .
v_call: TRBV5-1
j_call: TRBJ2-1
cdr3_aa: CASSFFQGAPNEQFF
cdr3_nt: TGCGCCAGCAGCTTTTTCCAGGGGGCGCCGAATGAGCAGTTCTTC

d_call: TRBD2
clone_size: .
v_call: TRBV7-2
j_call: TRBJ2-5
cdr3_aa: CASSLGSSGRSGTQYF
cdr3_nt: TGTGCCAGCAGCTTAGGGTCTAGCGGGAGGTCCGGGACCCAGTACTTC

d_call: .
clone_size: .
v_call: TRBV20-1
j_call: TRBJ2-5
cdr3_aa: CSALQVETQYF
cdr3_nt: TGCAGTGCTTTACAGGTGGAGACCCAGTACTTC

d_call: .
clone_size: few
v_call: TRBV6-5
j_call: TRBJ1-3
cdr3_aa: CASSYSRTASGNTIYF
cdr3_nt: TGTGCCAGCAGTTACTCGCGAACAGCCTCTGGAAACACCATATATTTT

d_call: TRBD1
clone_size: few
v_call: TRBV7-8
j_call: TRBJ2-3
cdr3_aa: CASSRDRDTDTQYF
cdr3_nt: TGTGCCAGCAGCCGGGACAGGGATACGGATACGCAGTATTTT

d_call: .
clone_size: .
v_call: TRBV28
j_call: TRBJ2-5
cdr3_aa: CASMGAETQYF
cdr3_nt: TGTGCCAGCATGGGGGCGGAGACCCAGTACTTC

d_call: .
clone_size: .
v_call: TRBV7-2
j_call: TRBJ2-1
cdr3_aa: CASSLGSYNEQFF
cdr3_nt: TGTGCCAGCAGCTTAGGCAGTTACAATGAGCAGTTCTTC

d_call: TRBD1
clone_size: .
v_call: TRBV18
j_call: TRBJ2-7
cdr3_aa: CASSLLQGARYEQYF
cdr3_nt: TGTGCCAGCTCCCTGCTACAGGGGGCGAGGTACGAGCAGTACTTC

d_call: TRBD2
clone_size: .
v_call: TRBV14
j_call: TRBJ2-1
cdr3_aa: CASSQVWAGGGNEQFF
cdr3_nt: TGTGCCAGCAGCCAAGTTTGGGCGGGAGGTGGCAATGAGCAGTTCTTC

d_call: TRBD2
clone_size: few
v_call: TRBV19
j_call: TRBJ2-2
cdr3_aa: CASSTLRLAGSNTGELFF
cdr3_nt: TGTGCCAGTAGTACCCTTCGGCTAGCGGGCTCGAACACCGGGGAGCTGTTTTTT

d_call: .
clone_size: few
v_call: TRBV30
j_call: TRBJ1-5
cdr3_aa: CAWSRKEARSNQPQHF
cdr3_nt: TGTGCCTGGAGCCGTAAGGAGGCAAGGAGCAATCAGCCCCAGCATTTT

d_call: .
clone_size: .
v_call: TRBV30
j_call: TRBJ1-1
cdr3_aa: CAWTPAGRWNTEAFF
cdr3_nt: TGTGCCTGGACTCCAGCAGGGAGGTGGAACACTGAAGCTTTCTTT

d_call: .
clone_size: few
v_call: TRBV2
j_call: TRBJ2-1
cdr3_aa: CASSELAPNEQFF
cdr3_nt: TGTGCCAGCAGTGAACTAGCGCCTAATGAGCAGTTCTTC

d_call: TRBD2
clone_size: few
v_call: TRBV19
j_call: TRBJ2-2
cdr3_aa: CASSIRVQPGTSGIRYTGELFF
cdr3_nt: TGTGCCAGTAGTATTCGGGTCCAACCCGGGACTAGCGGGATCCGGTACACCGGGGAGCTGTTTTTT

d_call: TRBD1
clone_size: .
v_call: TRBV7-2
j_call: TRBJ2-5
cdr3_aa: CASSSGQGDSGTQYF
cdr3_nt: TGTGCCAGCAGTTCAGGACAGGGGGATAGCGGGACCCAGTACTTC

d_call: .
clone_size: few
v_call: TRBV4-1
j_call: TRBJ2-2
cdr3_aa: CASSTRGTVYTGELFF
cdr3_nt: TGCGCCAGCAGCACCCGCGGGACAGTCTACACCGGGGAGCTGTTTTTT

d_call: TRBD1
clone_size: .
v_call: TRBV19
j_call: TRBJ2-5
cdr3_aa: CASSQRQGGQETQYF
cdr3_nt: TGTGCCAGTAGTCAACGACAGGGTGGTCAAGAGACCCAGTACTTC

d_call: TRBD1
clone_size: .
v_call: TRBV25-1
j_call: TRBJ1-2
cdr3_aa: CASSEPGTGARGYTF
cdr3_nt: TGTGCCAGCAGTGAACCCGGGACAGGGGCTCGCGGCTACACCTTC

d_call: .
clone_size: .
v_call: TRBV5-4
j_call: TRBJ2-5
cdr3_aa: CASSLGNSGAGGAETQYF
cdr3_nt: TGTGCCAGCAGCTTGGGGAATTCAGGGGCAGGAGGTGCAGAGACCCAGTACTTC

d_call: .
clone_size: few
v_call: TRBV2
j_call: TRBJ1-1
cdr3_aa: CASNSQVGAEAFF
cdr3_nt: TGTGCCAGCAATTCCCAGGTCGGCGCTGAAGCTTTCTTT

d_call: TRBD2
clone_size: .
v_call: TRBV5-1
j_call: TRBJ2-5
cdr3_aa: CASSFPGGETQYF
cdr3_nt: TGCGCCAGCAGCTTTCCGGGGGGGGAGACCCAGTACTTC

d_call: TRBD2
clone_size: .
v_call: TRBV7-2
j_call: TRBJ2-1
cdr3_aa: CASSLVSSGMDEQFF
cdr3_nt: TGTGCCAGCAGCTTAGTGTCTAGCGGGATGGATGAGCAGTTCTTC

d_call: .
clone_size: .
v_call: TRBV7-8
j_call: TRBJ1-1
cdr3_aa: CASSFGELAEAFF
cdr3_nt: TGTGCCAGCAGCTTTGGGGAGTTGGCTGAAGCTTTCTTT

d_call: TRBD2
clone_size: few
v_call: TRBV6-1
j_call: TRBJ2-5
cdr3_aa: CASRQRESETQYF
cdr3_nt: TGTGCCAGCAGGCAGCGGGAGTCAGAGACCCAGTACTTC

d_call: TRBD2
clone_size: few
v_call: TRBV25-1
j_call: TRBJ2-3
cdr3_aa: CANPWGGLGTDTQYF
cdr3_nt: TGTGCCAACCCATGGGGGGGTCTAGGCACAGATACGCAGTATTTT